This T cell receptor (beta chain) was retrieved from a study of blood T cells in healthy people across ages. Study observations and caveats: Age brought a roughly linear fall in TCR beta diversity measured per million T cells.

To note about this clonotype: Its antigen is currently unknown.

The trim removed 4 bases at V and 13 bases at J, leaving 15 bases unmatched. Looked up from germline, CDR1 is SGHRS and CDR2 is YFSETQ. CDR3 length equals 15 residues. Combining a sample-barcoded 5' primer with a J-beta primer mix, a second PCR ran for roughly 7 to 11 cycles. TCRdb reanalysed the 5' RACE reads using MiXCR and keeps one entry per CDR3 protein. The repertoire holds around 2 million distinct CDR3 sequences, with about two fifths as singletons. The sequence was obtained from a human donor in good health. The sequenced sample consisted of blood. The V call is TRBV5-1, the J call TRBJ2-2; 8 nucleotides match TRBD1. The CDR3 protein is CASSPGQGVGRGLFF. The CDR3 bases are TGCGCCAGCAGCCCTGGACAGGGAGTTGGACGGGGGCTGTTTTTT.